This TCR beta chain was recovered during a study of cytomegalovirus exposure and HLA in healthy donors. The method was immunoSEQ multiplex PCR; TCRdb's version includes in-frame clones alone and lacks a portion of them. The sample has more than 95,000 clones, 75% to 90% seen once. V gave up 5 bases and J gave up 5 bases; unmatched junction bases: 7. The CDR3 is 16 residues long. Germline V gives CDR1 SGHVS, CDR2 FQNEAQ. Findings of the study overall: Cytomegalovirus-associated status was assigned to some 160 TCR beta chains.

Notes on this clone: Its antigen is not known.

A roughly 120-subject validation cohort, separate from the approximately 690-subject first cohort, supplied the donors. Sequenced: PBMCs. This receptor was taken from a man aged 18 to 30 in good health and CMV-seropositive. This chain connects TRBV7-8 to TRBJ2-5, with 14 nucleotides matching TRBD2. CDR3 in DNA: TGTGCCAGCAGCACGACTAGCGGGGGGGCTGGCGAGACCCAGTACTTC. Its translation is CASSTTSGGAGETQYF.